Reported below is one T cell receptor beta chain. Its specificity is not known. The ends were cut back, 0 bases at V and 0 bases at J, with 9 bases in the middle. Germline CDR1 and CDR2: GTSNPN and SVGIG (reference sequence). The CDR3 is 15 amino acids. The sample is drawn from a study of radiation and T cells in renal cell carcinoma. Findings of the study overall: Without pretreatment biopsies, baseline tumor clonotype presence was undetermined.

Time point noted: blood 4 weeks post-SBRT, at nephrectomy. Indicated treatment: 15 Gy SBRT to primary tumor, nephrectomy 4 weeks later. TCRdb's table, derived via immunoSEQ multiplex PCR, lists solely in-frame clones and lacks some. The sample holds 140,000 to 150,000 clones, about 88% seen once. The TCR comes from a woman aged 45-65 years with renal cell carcinoma. The rearrangement joins TRBV30 to TRBJ2-1, with D tentatively TRBD2 (5 bases). Sequenced material: blood, taken from a patient whose treatment included radiotherapy and nephrectomy. The CDR3: CAWSVLVDSYNEQFF. The CDR3 bases are TGTGCCTGGAGTGTACTAGTCGACTCCTACAATGAGCAGTTCTTC. Supplemented by reference TRBV30 and TRBJ2-1, the full variable domain reads SQTIHQWPATLVQPVGSPLSLECTVEGTSNPNLYWYRQAAGRGLQLLFYSVGIGQISSEVPQNLSASRPQDRQFILSSKKLLLSDSGFYLCAWSVLVDSYNEQFFGPGTRLTVL.